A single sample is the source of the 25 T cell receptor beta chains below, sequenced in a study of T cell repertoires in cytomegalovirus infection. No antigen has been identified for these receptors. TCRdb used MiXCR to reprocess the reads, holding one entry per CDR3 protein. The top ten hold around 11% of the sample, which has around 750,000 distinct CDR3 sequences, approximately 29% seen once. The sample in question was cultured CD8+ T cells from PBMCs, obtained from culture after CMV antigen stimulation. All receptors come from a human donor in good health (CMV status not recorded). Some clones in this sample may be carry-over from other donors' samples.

CDR3 nucleotides: TGTGCCAGTAGTATTTGGCCGGGACACCGGCCGGATCAGCCCCAGCATTTT. Amino acids: CASSIWPGHRPDQPQHF. The chain carries TRBV19 and TRBJ1-5, with D possibly matching TRBD1 (6 bases). Germline V lookup: CDR1 LNHDA, CDR2 SQIVND (reference sequence). V was trimmed by 3 bases and J by 5 bases, leaving 20 bases between them. The CDR3 length is 17 residues.

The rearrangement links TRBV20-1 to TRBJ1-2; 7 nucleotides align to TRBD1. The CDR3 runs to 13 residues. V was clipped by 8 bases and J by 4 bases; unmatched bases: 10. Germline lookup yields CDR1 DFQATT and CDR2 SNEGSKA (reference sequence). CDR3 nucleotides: TGCAGTACGACAGGGTTCGGATTCTATGGCTACACCTTC. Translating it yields CSTTGFGFYGYTF.

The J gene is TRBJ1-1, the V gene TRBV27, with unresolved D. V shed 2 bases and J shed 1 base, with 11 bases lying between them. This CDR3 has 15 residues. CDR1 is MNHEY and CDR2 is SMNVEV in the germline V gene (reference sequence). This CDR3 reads CASSLERARNTEAFF. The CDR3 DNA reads TGTGCCAGCAGTTTAGAAAGGGCCAGGAACACTGAAGCTTTCTTT.

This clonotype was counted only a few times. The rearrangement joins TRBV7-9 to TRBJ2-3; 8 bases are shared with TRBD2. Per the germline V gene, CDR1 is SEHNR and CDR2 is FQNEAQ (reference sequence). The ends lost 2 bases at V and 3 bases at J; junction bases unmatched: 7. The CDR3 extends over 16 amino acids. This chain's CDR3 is CASSLKGGGSTDTQYF. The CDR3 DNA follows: TGTGCCAGCAGCTTAAAAGGCGGGGGGTCTACAGATACGCAGTATTTT.

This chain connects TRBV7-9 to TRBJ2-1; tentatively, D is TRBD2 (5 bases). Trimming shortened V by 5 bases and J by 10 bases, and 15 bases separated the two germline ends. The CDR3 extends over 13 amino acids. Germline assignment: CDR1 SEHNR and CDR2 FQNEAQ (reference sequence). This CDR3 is CASSPGLIEEQFF. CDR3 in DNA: TGTGCCAGCAGCCCCGGACTCATTGAGGAGCAGTTCTTC.

DNA for the CDR3: TGTGCCAGCCCCGACAGGACCGGGGAGCTGTTTTTT. Its protein is CASPDRTGELFF. The genes are TRBV6-1 and TRBJ2-2; D may be TRBD1 (6 bases). CDR1 and CDR2 from the germline V gene are MNHNS and SASEGT. CDR3 length equals 12 residues. V lost 8 bases and J lost 5, with 9 bases in between.

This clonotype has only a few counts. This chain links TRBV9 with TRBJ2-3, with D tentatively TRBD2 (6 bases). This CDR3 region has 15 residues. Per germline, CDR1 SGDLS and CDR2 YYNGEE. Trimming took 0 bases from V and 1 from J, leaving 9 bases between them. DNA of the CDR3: TGTGCCAGCAGCGTAGAAGGCGGGGGCACAGATACGCAGTATTTT. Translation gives CASSVEGGGTDTQYF.

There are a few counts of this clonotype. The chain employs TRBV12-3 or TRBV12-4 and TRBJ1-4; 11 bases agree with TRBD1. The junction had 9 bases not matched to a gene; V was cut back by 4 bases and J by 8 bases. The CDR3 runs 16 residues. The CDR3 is CASSSPWTGGSEKLFF. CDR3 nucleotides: TGTGCCAGCAGTTCCCCATGGACAGGGGGCTCGGAAAAACTGTTTTTT.

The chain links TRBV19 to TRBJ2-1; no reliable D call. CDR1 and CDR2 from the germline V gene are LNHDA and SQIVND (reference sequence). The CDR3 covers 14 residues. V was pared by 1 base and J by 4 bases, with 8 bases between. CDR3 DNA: TGTGCCAGTAGTATAGGGCAGATTTACAATGAGCAGTTCTTC. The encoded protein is CASSIGQIYNEQFF.

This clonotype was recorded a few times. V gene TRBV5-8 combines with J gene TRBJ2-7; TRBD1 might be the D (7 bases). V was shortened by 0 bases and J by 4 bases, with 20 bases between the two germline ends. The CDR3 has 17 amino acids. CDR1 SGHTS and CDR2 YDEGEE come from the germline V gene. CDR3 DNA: TGTGCCAGCAGCTTGGGGAATTTCGCAGGGGGGAGGTACGAGCAGTACTTC. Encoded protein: CASSLGNFAGGRYEQYF. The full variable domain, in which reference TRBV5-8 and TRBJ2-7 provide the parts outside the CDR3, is EAGVTQSPTHLIKTRGQQATLRCSPISGHTSVYWYQQALGLGLQFLLWYDEGEERNRGNFPPRFSGRQFPNYSSELNVNALELEDSALYLCASSLGNFAGGRYEQYFGPGTRLTVT.

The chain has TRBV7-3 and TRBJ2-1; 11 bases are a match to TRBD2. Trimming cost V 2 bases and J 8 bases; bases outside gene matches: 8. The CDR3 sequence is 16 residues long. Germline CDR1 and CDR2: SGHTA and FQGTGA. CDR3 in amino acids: CASSLLAGGPPYEQFF. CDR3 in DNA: TGTGCCAGCAGCTTACTAGCGGGGGGTCCCCCATATGAGCAGTTCTTC.

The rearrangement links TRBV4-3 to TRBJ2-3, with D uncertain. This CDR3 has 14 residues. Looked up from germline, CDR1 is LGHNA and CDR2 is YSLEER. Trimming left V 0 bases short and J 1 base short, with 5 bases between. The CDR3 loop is CASSQDLGTDTQYF. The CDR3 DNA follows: TGCGCCAGCAGCCAAGATCTCGGCACAGATACGCAGTATTTT.

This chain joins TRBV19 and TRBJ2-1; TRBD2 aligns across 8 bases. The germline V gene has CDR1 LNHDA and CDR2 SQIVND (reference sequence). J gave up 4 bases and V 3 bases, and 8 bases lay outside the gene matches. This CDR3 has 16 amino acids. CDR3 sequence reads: CASSIFGGGTYNEQFF. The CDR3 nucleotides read TGTGCCAGTAGTATTTTTGGCGGGGGGACTTACAATGAGCAGTTCTTC. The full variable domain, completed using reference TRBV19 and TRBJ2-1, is DGGITQSPKYLFRKEGQNVTLSCEQNLNHDAMYWYRQDPGQGLRLIYYSQIVNDFQKGDIAEGYSVSREKKESFPLTVTSAQKNPTAFYLCASSIFGGGTYNEQFFGPGTRLTVL.

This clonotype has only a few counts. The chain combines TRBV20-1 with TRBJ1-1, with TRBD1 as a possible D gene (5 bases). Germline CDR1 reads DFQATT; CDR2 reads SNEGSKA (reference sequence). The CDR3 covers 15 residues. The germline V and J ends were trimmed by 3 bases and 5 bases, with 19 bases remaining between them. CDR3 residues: CSASYGEGQKTEAFF. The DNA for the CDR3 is TGCAGTGCTAGTTATGGGGAGGGGCAGAAAACTGAAGCTTTCTTT.

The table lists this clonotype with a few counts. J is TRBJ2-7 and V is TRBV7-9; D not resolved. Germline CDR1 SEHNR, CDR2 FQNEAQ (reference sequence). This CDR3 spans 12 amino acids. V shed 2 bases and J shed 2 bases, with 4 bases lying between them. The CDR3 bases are TGTGCCAGCAGCTTAAAAACCTACGAGCAGTACGTC. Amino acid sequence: CASSLKTYEQYV.

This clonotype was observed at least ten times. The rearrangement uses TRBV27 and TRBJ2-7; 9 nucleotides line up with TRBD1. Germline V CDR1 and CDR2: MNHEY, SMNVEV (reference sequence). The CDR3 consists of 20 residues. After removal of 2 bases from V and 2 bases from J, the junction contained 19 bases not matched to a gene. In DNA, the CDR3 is TGTGCCAGCAGTTTAAAAGGGACAGGGCTGAGGGATACCTACCCCTACGAGCAGTACTTC. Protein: CASSLKGTGLRDTYPYEQYF.

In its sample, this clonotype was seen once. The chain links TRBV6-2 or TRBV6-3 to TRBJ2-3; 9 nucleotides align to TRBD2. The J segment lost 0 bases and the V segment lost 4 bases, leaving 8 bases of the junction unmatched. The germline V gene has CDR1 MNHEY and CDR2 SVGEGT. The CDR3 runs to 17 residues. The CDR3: CASSSFVAGDSTDTQYF. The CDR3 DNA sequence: TGTGCCAGCAGTTCTTTTGTAGCGGGGGACAGCACAGATACGCAGTATTTT.

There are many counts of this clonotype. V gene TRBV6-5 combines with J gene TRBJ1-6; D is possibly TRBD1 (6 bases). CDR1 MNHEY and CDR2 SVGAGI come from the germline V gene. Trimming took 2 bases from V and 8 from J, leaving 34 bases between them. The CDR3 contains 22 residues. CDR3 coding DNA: TGTGCCAGCAGTTACCGTAGCCTGTATGGGGCAGGGGAAACTTTTCGGGATTCACCCCTCCACTTT. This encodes CASSYRSLYGAGETFRDSPLHF.

CDR3: CATSEDTPPSSYNEQFF. The DNA for the CDR3 is TGTGCCACCAGTGAAGATACACCTCCGAGCTCCTACAATGAGCAGTTCTTC. The genes are TRBV24-1 and TRBJ2-1, with no clear D. V was trimmed by 4 bases and J by 0 bases, leaving 15 bases between them. Germline V gene lookup returns CDR1 KGHDR and CDR2 SFDVKD. This CDR3 comprises 17 residues.

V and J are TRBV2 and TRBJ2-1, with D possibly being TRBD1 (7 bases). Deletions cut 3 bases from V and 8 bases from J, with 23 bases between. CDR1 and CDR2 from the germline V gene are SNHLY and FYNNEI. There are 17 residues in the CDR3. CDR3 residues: CASSDGGRGVGKDEQFF. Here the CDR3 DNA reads TGTGCCAGCAGTGATGGAGGCAGGGGGGTGGGGAAAGATGAGCAGTTCTTC.

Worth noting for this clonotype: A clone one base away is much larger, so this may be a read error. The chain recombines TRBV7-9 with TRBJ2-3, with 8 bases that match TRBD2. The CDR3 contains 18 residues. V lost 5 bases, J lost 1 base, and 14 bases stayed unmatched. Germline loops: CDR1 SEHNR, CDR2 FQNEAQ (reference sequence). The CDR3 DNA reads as TGTGCCAGCAGCCCGGTCGGCGGGGGGACCGACGGCACAGATACGCAGTATTTT. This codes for CASSPVGGGTDGTDTQYF.

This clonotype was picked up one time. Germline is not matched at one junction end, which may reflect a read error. The CDR3 loop reads CTSSLPLDGGHRETQYF. The CDR3 DNA sequence: TGTACCAGCAGCCTACCTCTTGACGGGGGGCACCGGGAGACCCAGTACTTC. The chain carries TRBV7-9 and TRBJ2-5, with D possibly being TRBD2 (7 bases). The CDR3 sequence is 17 residues long. CDR1 and CDR2 from the germline V gene are SEHNR and FQNEAQ (reference sequence).

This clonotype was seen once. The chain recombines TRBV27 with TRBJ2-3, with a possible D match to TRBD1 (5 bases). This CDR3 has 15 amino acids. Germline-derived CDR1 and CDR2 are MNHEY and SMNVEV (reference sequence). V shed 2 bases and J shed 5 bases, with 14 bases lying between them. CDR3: CASSLTPRAIDTQYF. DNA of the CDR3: TGTGCCAGCAGTTTAACCCCCAGGGCTATAGATACGCAGTATTTT.

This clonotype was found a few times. The CDR3 here is CASSLYGSTYNEQFF. The CDR3 DNA follows: TGTGCCAGCAGCTTATATGGGAGTACCTACAATGAGCAGTTCTTC. V is TRBV11-2 and J is TRBJ2-1, with D perhaps matching TRBD2 (5 bases). The CDR3 runs 15 residues. CDR1 SGHAT and CDR2 FQNNGV come from the germline V gene. V was cut by 2 bases and J by 2 bases, with 10 bases left in between.

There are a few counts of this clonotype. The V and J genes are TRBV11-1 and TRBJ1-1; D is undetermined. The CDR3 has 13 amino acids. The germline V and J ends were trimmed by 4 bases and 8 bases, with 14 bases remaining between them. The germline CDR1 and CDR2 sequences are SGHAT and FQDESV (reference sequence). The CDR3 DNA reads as TGTGCCAGCAGCTCGGTGGGGTTACAGGAAGCTTTCTTT. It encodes CASSSVGLQEAFF.